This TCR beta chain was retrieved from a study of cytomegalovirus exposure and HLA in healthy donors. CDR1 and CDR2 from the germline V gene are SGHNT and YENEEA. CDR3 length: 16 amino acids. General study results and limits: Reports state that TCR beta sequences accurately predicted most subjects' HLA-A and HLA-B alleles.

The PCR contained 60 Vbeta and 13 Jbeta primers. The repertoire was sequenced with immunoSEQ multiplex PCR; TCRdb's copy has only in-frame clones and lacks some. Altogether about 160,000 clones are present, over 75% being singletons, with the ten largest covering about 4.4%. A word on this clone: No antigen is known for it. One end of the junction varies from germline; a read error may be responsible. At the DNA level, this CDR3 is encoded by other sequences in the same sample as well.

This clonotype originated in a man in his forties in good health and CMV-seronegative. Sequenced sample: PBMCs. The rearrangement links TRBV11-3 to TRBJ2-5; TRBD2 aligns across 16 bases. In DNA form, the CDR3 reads TGCGCCAGCAGCCAGGGACTAGCGGGGGGGCGCGAGACCCAGTACTTC. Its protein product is CASSQGLAGGRETQYF.